This TCR beta chain was recovered during a study of blood T cell repertoires in COVID-19. Using immunoSEQ multiplex PCR, the repertoire was profiled, and TCRdb retains in-frame clones only, with some absent. The sample lists 250,000 or so clones, roughly 90% occurring once. Everyone who took part was 18 to 89 years old, and they came from 20 to 25 US areas. Per germline, CDR1 SNHLY and CDR2 FYNNEI. This CDR3 has 12 residues. Trimming pared 11 bases from V and 8 bases from J, leaving 18 bases between. This TCR was recovered from a man aged 35-49 years who had been exposed to COVID-19. V usage is TRBV2 and J usage is TRBJ1-2; D might be TRBD1 (5 bases). Input material: PBMCs or T cells enriched from blood (not recorded which). The CDR3 region has the DNA TGTGCCGCCGGGACTGTCCCTGACGGCTACACCTTC. Its protein product is CAAGTVPDGYTF.